These 22 T cell receptor beta chains were all obtained from the same sample, sequenced in a study of blood T cell repertoires in COVID-19. The table came from immunoSEQ multiplex PCR; TCRdb's copy has only in-frame clones and leaves some out. The sample shows around 78,000 clones, 80% to 90% of them seen only once. Sequencing was carried out using peripheral blood. The receptors stem from a man between 45 and 60 years old with active or convalescent COVID-19.

This sequence joins TRBV27 and TRBJ2-3; D perhaps matches TRBD2 (5 bases). CDR1 and CDR2 (germline): MNHEY, SMNVEV (reference sequence). This CDR3 region has 15 residues. Trimming stripped 0 bases from V and 0 bases from J, with 7 bases between. The CDR3 is CASSLSWTSTDTQYF. The CDR3 DNA reads TGTGCCAGCAGTTTATCGTGGACTAGCACAGATACGCAGTATTTT.

This chain connects TRBV4-1 to TRBJ1-1; TRBD1 might be the D (5 bases). Looked up from germline, CDR1 is MGHRA and CDR2 is YSYEKL. V lost 1 base and J 1 base, leaving 22 bases between the germline ends. This CDR3 is built from 19 residues. The CDR3 protein is CASSQGLGQVRFSNTEAFF. In DNA form, the CDR3 reads TGCGCCAGCAGCCAAGGTTTGGGGCAAGTTCGATTTTCGAACACTGAAGCTTTCTTT.

The chain links TRBV7-6 to TRBJ1-6, with 8 bases that match TRBD1. There are 15 residues in the CDR3. V was clipped by 4 bases and J by 8 bases; unmatched bases: 7. The germline V gene has CDR1 SGHVS and CDR2 FNYEAQ. For the CDR3, the DNA is TGTGCCAGCAGCTCCGGGACAGGCGGCGATTCACCCCTCCACTTT. Translated, it gives CASSSGTGGDSPLHF. The full variable domain, completed using reference TRBV7-6 and TRBJ1-6, is GAGVSQSPRYKVTKRGQDVALRCDPISGHVSLYWYRQALGQGPEFLTYFNYEAQQDKSGLPNDRFSAERPEGSISTLTIQRTEQRDSAMYRCASSSGTGGDSPLHFGNGTRLTVT.

V and J are TRBV5-8 and TRBJ1-6; D not certain. The germline CDR1 and CDR2 sequences are SGHTS and YDEGEE. Between the trimmed V and J ends, which lost 4 bases and 3 bases, there was a span of 5 bases. The CDR3 loop spans 13 amino acids. The CDR3 coding sequence is TGTGCCAGCAGCCGGGGCTATAATTCACCCCTCCACTTT. Translation gives CASSRGYNSPLHF.

This clone was counted a few times. The chain combines TRBV12-5 with TRBJ2-5; TRBD1 agrees at 8 bases. This CDR3 spans 15 amino acids. Germline CDR1 and CDR2: LGHNT and FRNRAP. J lost 5 bases, V lost 2 bases, and 7 bases had no gene match. CDR3 coding DNA: TGTGCTAGTGGTTTGCTACGGACAGGGAGGGAGACCCAGTACTTC. Protein sequence: CASGLLRTGRETQYF.

This chain links TRBV4-1 with TRBJ1-6; TRBD1 matches at 8 bases. Germline trimming cut 3 bases from V and 9 bases from J; bases unmatched to any gene: 7. The CDR3 runs to 15 residues. The germline CDR1 and CDR2 sequences are MGHRA and YSYEKL. CDR3 bases: TGCGCCAGCAGCCAGACGGACAGGGAAGGTTCACCCCTCCACTTT. This encodes CASSQTDREGSPLHF.

This clone has a single count. The rearrangement joins TRBV7-8 to TRBJ1-2, with D unclear. CDR3 length: 14 amino acids. CDR1 and CDR2 (germline): SGHVS, FQNEAQ. V lost 1 base and J lost 4, with 10 bases in between. The CDR3 nucleotides read TGTGCCAGCAGCTTAGAGCCCCTACCCTATGGCTACACCTTC. Protein product: CASSLEPLPYGYTF.

The CDR3 nucleotides are TGTGCCAGCAGTGCCCATACTAGGAACACTGAAGCTTTCTTT. Translated: CASSAHTRNTEAFF. The rearrangement links TRBV6-2 or TRBV6-3 to TRBJ1-1, with unresolved D. Trimming stripped 5 bases from V and 1 base from J, with 11 bases between. This CDR3 has 14 residues. Germline CDR1 MNHEY, CDR2 SVGEGT.

The chain has TRBV5-4 and TRBJ2-5; a possible D gene is TRBD2 (6 bases). This CDR3 contains 13 residues. Germline assignment: CDR1 SGHNT and CDR2 YYREEE (reference sequence). V was trimmed by 4 bases and J by 2 bases, leaving 9 bases between them. In nucleotides, the CDR3 is TGTGCCAGCAGCAGGGACTCGCAAGAGACCCAGTACTTC. Protein product: CASSRDSQETQYF.

In DNA, the CDR3 is TGTGCCAGCAGTTGGGACTACGATCAGCCCGGGGAGCTGTTTTTT. The encoded protein is CASSWDYDQPGELFF. J is TRBJ2-2 and V is TRBV27; TRBD2 aligns across 7 bases. The CDR3 sequence is 15 residues long. The germline V gene has CDR1 MNHEY and CDR2 SMNVEV (reference sequence). V trimming: 4 bases; J trimming: 6 bases; junction bases outside the gene matches: 8.

A note on this clone: This sample includes further DNA sequences coding for the same CDR3. The chain links TRBV5-1 to TRBJ1-2; TRBD1 aligns across 11 bases. The junction had 4 bases not matched to a gene; V was cut back by 4 bases and J by 5 bases. Germline assignment: CDR1 SGHRS and CDR2 YFSETQ. This CDR3 has 14 residues. The CDR3 loop reads CASSLGQGGYGYTF. The CDR3 DNA follows: TGCGCCAGCAGCCTGGGACAGGGGGGGTATGGCTACACCTTC. The entire variable domain, with the rest obtained from reference TRBV5-1 and TRBJ1-2, is as follows: KAGVTQTPRYLIKTRGQQVTLSCSPISGHRSVSWYQQTPGQGLQFLFEYFSETQRNKGNFPGRFSGRQFSNSRSEMNVSTLELGDSALYLCASSLGQGGYGYTFGSGTRLTVV.

V is TRBV6-5 and J is TRBJ2-3; 8 bases fit TRBD2. Germline assignment: CDR1 MNHEY and CDR2 SVGAGI. V dropped 6 bases and J dropped 4; count of bases not matched to a gene: 9. CDR3 length equals 15 residues. The CDR3 sequence is CASRLGTSSADTQYF. CDR3 sequence (DNA): TGTGCCAGCAGGCTCGGGACTAGTAGCGCAGATACGCAGTATTTT.

The J gene is TRBJ1-1, the V gene TRBV25-1, with 9 bases that match TRBD1. The germline gives CDR1 MGHDK, CDR2 SYGVNS. V lost 0 bases, J lost 6 bases, and 5 bases stayed unmatched. CDR3 size: 15 residues. The CDR3 sequence is CASSEYRTGVAEAFF. CDR3 DNA: TGTGCCAGCAGTGAATATAGGACAGGGGTGGCTGAAGCTTTCTTT.

This chain connects TRBV6-2 or TRBV6-3 to TRBJ2-3; TRBD1 aligns across 9 bases. CDR1 is MNHEY, CDR2 SVGEGT, per germline. The CDR3 is 14 amino acids. V was pared by 5 bases and J by 8 bases, with 8 bases of the junction left unmatched. CDR3 in DNA: TGTGCCAGCAGTAAGGGACAGGGCCCAGGTACGCAGTATTTT. It encodes CASSKGQGPGTQYF.

The chain has TRBV19 and TRBJ1-4, with D possibly matching TRBD1 (6 bases). Germline V gene lookup returns CDR1 LNHDA and CDR2 SQIVND (reference sequence). This CDR3 has 14 amino acids. V lost 5 bases and J 8 bases, leaving 15 bases between the germline ends. The CDR3 sequence is CASSQTGIDEKLFF. DNA for the CDR3: TGTGCCAGTAGTCAGACAGGCATAGACGAAAAACTGTTTTTT.

V is TRBV19 and J is TRBJ2-7; tentative D call: TRBD1 (6 bases). CDR3 length: 13 residues. From germline, CDR1 is LNHDA and CDR2 SQIVND (reference sequence). The germline V and J ends were trimmed by 6 bases and 2 bases, with 11 bases remaining between them. DNA for the CDR3: TGTGCCAGTAGCGACCGGGACACCTACGAGCAGTACTTC. Translating gives CASSDRDTYEQYF.

This clone was observed at least ten times. The V gene is TRBV21-1, the J gene TRBJ2-2; the D call TRBD2 from the table was never checked on the DNA. TRBV21-1 is listed as a pseudogene. There are 16 residues in the CDR3. The CDR3 protein is CASSSQLAGGTGELFF. The CDR3 DNA is TGTGCCAGCAGCAGCCAGCTAGCGGGGGGCACCGGGGAGCTGTTTTTT.

This chain links TRBV7-2 with TRBJ2-6; the D gene is possibly TRBD1 (6 bases). The CDR3 totals 17 residues. V was shortened by 5 bases and J by 0 bases, with 14 bases between the two germline ends. Looked up from germline, CDR1 is SGHTA and CDR2 is FQGNSA. The chain's CDR3 is CASSARDTSSGANVLTF. Here the CDR3 DNA reads TGTGCCAGCAGCGCCCGGGACACCTCCTCTGGGGCCAACGTCCTGACTTTC. Complete variable domain (other parts from reference TRBV7-2 and TRBJ2-6): GAGVSQSPSNKVTEKGKDVELRCDPISGHTALYWYRQSLGQGLEFLIYFQGNSAPDKSGLPSDRFSAERTGGSVSTLTIQRTQQEDSAVYLCASSARDTSSGANVLTFGAGSRLTVL.

The rearrangement links TRBV2 to TRBJ2-5; tentatively, D is TRBD2 (6 bases). There are 15 residues in the CDR3. CDR1 and CDR2 from the germline V gene are SNHLY and FYNNEI. V was cut by 7 bases and J by 1 base, with 16 bases left in between. The CDR3 sequence: CASTVSRGTQETQYF. The DNA of the CDR3 is TGTGCCAGCACGGTCTCTCGGGGGACCCAAGAGACCCAGTACTTC.

The chain has TRBV6-5 and TRBJ2-1, with D maybe TRBD1 (5 bases). Germline assignment: CDR1 MNHEY and CDR2 SVGAGI. CDR3 size: 14 residues. V was trimmed by 6 bases and J by 4 bases, leaving 13 bases between them. The CDR3: CASSRAATYNEQFF. The CDR3 nucleotides read TGTGCCAGCAGCAGGGCAGCAACTTACAATGAGCAGTTCTTC.

This chain joins TRBV2 and TRBJ1-6, with 10 positions matching TRBD1. The germline V gene has CDR1 SNHLY and CDR2 FYNNEI. The V and J ends lost 7 bases and 9 bases, in that order; junction bases with no gene match: 15. The CDR3 length is 17 residues. The CDR3 here is CASIVMGSGTGVSPLHF. The CDR3 nucleotides are TGTGCCAGCATTGTAATGGGCTCTGGGACAGGGGTTTCACCCCTCCACTTT.

The chain has TRBV6-5 and TRBJ2-7, with 9 bases that match TRBD1. The CDR3 has 14 residues. The V and J ends lost 7 bases and 0 bases, in that order; junction bases with no gene match: 4. In germline, CDR1 is MNHEY, CDR2 SVGAGI. This chain's CDR3 is CASKPGQGSYEQYF. The CDR3 nucleotides are TGTGCCAGCAAGCCGGGACAGGGCTCCTACGAGCAGTACTTC.